Listed below are T cell receptor beta chains from one sample, sequenced in a study of blood T cell repertoires in COVID-19. TCRdb's table, derived via immunoSEQ multiplex PCR, lists solely in-frame clones and lacks some. There are 15,000 to 20,000 clones in the sample; roughly 82% occur only once, and about a quarter lies in the top ten. Sequencing was performed on peripheral blood. The receptors shown here come from a woman in her 70s with active COVID-19. Each CDR3 is given with its conserved first and last residue. A clone size is listed for some rows: how often the clone was seen (once, few, many), or a class if it is expanded.

NA	TRBV7-2	TRBJ1-3	CASSLGHISGNTIYF
NA	TRBV28	TRBJ1-6	CASSWTVLNSPLHF
NA	TRBV20-1	TRBJ2-3	CSARRGDTQYF
NA	TRBV10-3	TRBJ2-3	CAISVSGSEADTQYF
NA	TRBV2	TRBJ1-5	CASSPPGQLLKPQHF
medium-sized	TRBV3-1/TRBV3-2	TRBJ1-2	CASSQTGDGYTF
NA	TRBV24-1	TRBJ2-1	CATSDPPYLEQFF
NA	TRBV5-1	TRBJ2-7	CASRLVSGTRYEQYF
medium-sized	TRBV19	TRBJ2-7	CASSIWGDHEQYF
NA	TRBV7-6	TRBJ2-2	CASSPTSRTGVGELFF
few	TRBV2	TRBJ2-7	CASSERGSLYEQYF
few	TRBV10-3	TRBJ2-1	CAISSGLAGTGNEQFF
NA	TRBV19	TRBJ2-1	CASSPASIGGEQFF
NA	TRBV5-1	TRBJ1-2	CASSEDRVYGYTF
NA	TRBV18	TRBJ2-3	CASSPQTGTDTQYF
NA	TRBV3-1/TRBV3-2	TRBJ1-4	CASSFARTPEKLFF
NA	TRBV5-6	TRBJ1-4	CASSPSPGQGNEKLFF
NA	TRBV6-6	TRBJ1-4	CASRHSQGGNEKLFF
once	TRBV7-2	TRBJ2-5	CASSRTGQETQYF
NA	TRBV10-1	TRBJ2-3	CASSSRSGSAQDTQYF
few	TRBV4-1	TRBJ1-5	CASSQGDRGLRQPQHF
once	TRBV28	TRBJ2-7	CASSSPDFPGSEQYF
few	TRBV3-1/TRBV3-2	TRBJ2-7	CASSPDYYGYEQYF
medium-sized	TRBV11-3	TRBJ2-5	CASAKTSGVGETQYF
NA	TRBV2	TRBJ1-4	CASSAGQRATNEKLFF
NA	TRBV9	TRBJ2-7	CASSVVLGASEQYF
NA	TRBV11-2	TRBJ2-5	CASSLGLQETQYF
NA	TRBV6-2/TRBV6-3	TRBJ2-3	CASSYVPGFSTDTQYF
NA	TRBV6-6	TRBJ1-2	CASSLRRALDYGYTF
NA	TRBV10-3	TRBJ2-1	CAISESMGRERYNEQFF
NA	TRBV3-1/TRBV3-2	TRBJ2-2	CASSQRGTNTGELFF
NA	TRBV27	TRBJ1-1	CASSLRGSTEAFF
NA	TRBV5-1	TRBJ1-1	CASSLGQLLPAEAFF
NA	TRBV11-1	TRBJ2-3	CASSLVMGAVTDTQYF
NA	TRBV9	TRBJ1-1	CASSVGAGDTEAFF
NA	TRBV25-1	TRBJ1-1	CASSEFASTGEAFF
NA	TRBV9	TRBJ2-3	CASSVNLARTSPDTQYF
NA	TRBV2	TRBJ1-1	CASAGSLRNTEAFF
NA	TRBV2	TRBJ2-3	CASSGGITDTQYF
NA	TRBV2	TRBJ1-1	CASEDRSMNTEAFF
once	TRBV28	TRBJ1-6	CASSIGTGWSPLHF
NA	TRBV9	TRBJ1-1	CASSVGQARTEAFF
NA	TRBV4-1	TRBJ2-1	CALRLAGNNEQFF
NA	TRBV5-6	TRBJ1-1	CASSFFGTEAFF
NA	TRBV28	TRBJ1-1	CASSSRDRGAAFF
NA	TRBV7-9	TRBJ2-5	CASSTEAGETQYF
NA	TRBV5-4	TRBJ2-7	CASTGRYEQYF
NA	TRBV18	TRBJ1-1	CASSPGLAEAFF
NA	TRBV6-6	TRBJ2-5	CASSRRLLYSQGAKETQYF
NA	TRBV5-6	TRBJ1-1	CASSWGRGAEAFF
NA	TRBV7-8	TRBJ2-7	CASSTRGRTGSDEQYF
NA	TRBV10-3	TRBJ2-4	CAISKTASKGKNIQYF
NA	TRBV6-2/TRBV6-3	TRBJ1-1	CASSEQGGNTEAFF